A selection of T cell receptor beta chains follows, all from one sample in a study of cytomegalovirus exposure and HLA in healthy donors. Libraries were prepared by immunoSEQ multiplex PCR; TCRdb keeps only in-frame clonotypes and omits some of them. The sample's table shows about 75,000 clones. The sample comprised PBMCs. These TCRs come from a man aged 40-55 years in good health and CMV-seronegative. Each CDR3 is given with its conserved first and last residue. D genes are given only for firm matches.

J gene: TRBJ2-1
V gene: TRBV5-1
D gene: TRBD2
CDR3 DNA: TGCGCCAGCAGCTTGGGACTAGCGGGGGCCGACAATGAGCAGTTCTTC
CDR3 protein: CASSLGLAGADNEQFF

J gene: TRBJ2-2
V gene: TRBV2
D gene: TRBD2
CDR3 DNA: TGTGCCAGCAAGGTGCAGCGGGGGGGCACCGGGGAGCTGTTTTTT
CDR3 protein: CASKVQRGGTGELFF

J gene: TRBJ1-1
V gene: TRBV19
D gene: .
CDR3 DNA: TGTGCCAGTAGTCGGGGATTTTCGAGCACTGAAGCTTTCTTT
CDR3 protein: CASSRGFSSTEAFF

J gene: TRBJ2-5
V gene: TRBV2
D gene: TRBD2
CDR3 DNA: TGTGCCAGCAGTATGGGGGGGGTGGTAGAGACCCAGTACTTC
CDR3 protein: CASSMGGVVETQYF

J gene: TRBJ2-1
V gene: TRBV30
D gene: .
CDR3 DNA: TGTGCCTGGACGAACGGTAATGAGCAGTTCTTC
CDR3 protein: CAWTNGNEQFF

J gene: TRBJ2-7
V gene: TRBV6-6
D gene: .
CDR3 DNA: TGTGCCAGCAGTTACGGAGGGACAGCCCCCTACGAGCAGTACTTC
CDR3 protein: CASSYGGTAPYEQYF

J gene: TRBJ1-1
V gene: TRBV7-6
D gene: .
CDR3 DNA: TGTGCCAGCAGCTTACCCTCGACAGGCCCCGTAAGGAACACTGAAGCTTTCTTT
CDR3 protein: CASSLPSTGPVRNTEAFF

J gene: TRBJ1-6
V gene: TRBV18
D gene: TRBD1
CDR3 DNA: TGTGCCAGCTCACTAGGACAGGGATCACCCCTCCACTTT
CDR3 protein: CASSLGQGSPLHF

J gene: TRBJ1-6
V gene: TRBV9
D gene: .
CDR3 DNA: TGTGCCAGCAGCGCACAGGGTTGGAATTCACCCCTCCACTTT
CDR3 protein: CASSAQGWNSPLHF

J gene: TRBJ2-5
V gene: TRBV7-6
D gene: .
CDR3 DNA: TGTGCCAGCAGCTTAGCGGCAGCCGGCGGGACCCAGTACTTC
CDR3 protein: CASSLAAAGGTQYF

J gene: TRBJ2-7
V gene: TRBV19
D gene: TRBD2
CDR3 DNA: TGTGCCAGTAGCCTCGGGAGGGGGAGCTCCTACGAGCAGTACTTC
CDR3 protein: CASSLGRGSSYEQYF

J gene: TRBJ2-3
V gene: TRBV9
D gene: .
CDR3 DNA: TGTGCCAGCAGCGCCGAGGGGACATCTTTCACAGATACGCAGTATTTT
CDR3 protein: CASSAEGTSFTDTQYF

J gene: TRBJ1-5
V gene: TRBV18
D gene: .
CDR3 DNA: TGTGCCAGCTCACCGCCCGGTCAGCCCCAGCATTTT
CDR3 protein: CASSPPGQPQHF

J gene: TRBJ1-5
V gene: TRBV7-9
D gene: TRBD1
CDR3 DNA: TGTGCCAGCAGCTGGGGACAGGGAGATAGCAATCAGCCCCAGCATTTT
CDR3 protein: CASSWGQGDSNQPQHF

J gene: TRBJ2-3
V gene: TRBV4-1
D gene: TRBD2
CDR3 DNA: TGCGCCAGCAGCCGCGGACTAGCGGGGGGAACAGGAGATACGCAGTATTTT
CDR3 protein: CASSRGLAGGTGDTQYF

J gene: TRBJ2-1
V gene: TRBV28
D gene: TRBD1
CDR3 DNA: TGTGCCAGCAGTTTCTCGGCAGGGGGCTACAGTGAGCAGTTCTTC
CDR3 protein: CASSFSAGGYSEQFF

J gene: TRBJ1-1
V gene: TRBV7-9
D gene: .
CDR3 DNA: TGTGCCAGCAGCTTAGGGCCGCTGAACACTGAAGCTTTCTTT
CDR3 protein: CASSLGPLNTEAFF

J gene: TRBJ2-7
V gene: TRBV4-1
D gene: .
CDR3 DNA: TGCGCCAGCAGCCAAGATCGGGGAGCAACCTACGAGCAGTACTTC
CDR3 protein: CASSQDRGATYEQYF

J gene: TRBJ2-3
V gene: TRBV19
D gene: TRBD2
CDR3 DNA: TGTGCCAGCAGACTAGCGGGACAGGCGGATACGCAGTATTTT
CDR3 protein: CASRLAGQADTQYF

J gene: TRBJ2-1
V gene: TRBV5-4
D gene: .
CDR3 DNA: TGTGCCAGCAGCCCGGGTGGGGGCGGTAAGACCTACAATGAGCAGTTCTTC
CDR3 protein: CASSPGGGGKTYNEQFF

J gene: TRBJ2-7
V gene: TRBV5-5
D gene: .
CDR3 DNA: TGTGCCAGCAGCTTGAGAAGGGGATCAGGCTACGAGCAGTACTTC
CDR3 protein: CASSLRRGSGYEQYF

J gene: TRBJ2-7
V gene: TRBV10-1
D gene: TRBD2
CDR3 DNA: TGCGCCAGCAGTGATTCGGGGAGGGGTCATTCCTACGAGCAGTACTTC
CDR3 protein: CASSDSGRGHSYEQYF

J gene: TRBJ2-3
V gene: TRBV5-6
D gene: .
CDR3 DNA: TGTGCCAGCAGCTTTGGGGGGATCACAGATACGCAGTATTTT
CDR3 protein: CASSFGGITDTQYF

J gene: TRBJ2-2
V gene: TRBV5-1
D gene: TRBD1
CDR3 DNA: TGCGCCAGCAGTTTGGGGACAGGGACGAACACCGGGGAGCTGTTTTTT
CDR3 protein: CASSLGTGTNTGELFF

J gene: TRBJ1-1
V gene: TRBV5-1
D gene: .
CDR3 DNA: TGCGCCAGCAGCTTGGAGTGGCAGGGGAACACTGAAGCTTTCTTT
CDR3 protein: CASSLEWQGNTEAFF

J gene: TRBJ1-1
V gene: TRBV20-1
D gene: .
CDR3 DNA: TGCAGTGCTAGTCCGGACACTGAAGCTTTCTTT
CDR3 protein: CSASPDTEAFF

J gene: TRBJ2-3
V gene: TRBV28
D gene: .
CDR3 DNA: TGTGCCAGCCGATCAGCAGATACGCAGTATTTT
CDR3 protein: CASRSADTQYF

J gene: TRBJ1-4
V gene: TRBV19
D gene: TRBD1
CDR3 DNA: TGTGCCAGCATGGACAGGTCACCCACAACTAATGAAAAACTGTTTTTT
CDR3 protein: CASMDRSPTTNEKLFF

J gene: TRBJ1-1
V gene: TRBV10-3
D gene: .
CDR3 DNA: TGTGCCATCACCCAGGGGCTGAACACTGAAGCTTTCTTT
CDR3 protein: CAITQGLNTEAFF

J gene: TRBJ1-2
V gene: TRBV7-9
D gene: .
CDR3 DNA: TGTGCCAGCAGCTTCGGGGTAGGGAACTATGGCTACACCTTC
CDR3 protein: CASSFGVGNYGYTF

J gene: TRBJ1-5
V gene: TRBV19
D gene: TRBD1
CDR3 DNA: TGTGCCAGTACCCCTAGGGGGCCGGGGGGCAATCAGCCCCAGCATTTT
CDR3 protein: CASTPRGPGGNQPQHF

J gene: TRBJ1-2
V gene: TRBV29-1
D gene: TRBD1
CDR3 DNA: TGCAGCGCCGGACAGGGCGGGAACTATGGCTACACCTTC
CDR3 protein: CSAGQGGNYGYTF

J gene: TRBJ2-5
V gene: TRBV7-3
D gene: TRBD1
CDR3 DNA: TGTGCCAGCAGCTTCGTGACAGGGAAGAAACAAGAGACCCAGTACTTC
CDR3 protein: CASSFVTGKKQETQYF

J gene: TRBJ1-4
V gene: TRBV5-4
D gene: TRBD1
CDR3 DNA: TGTGCCAGCAGCCCCCAGGGGGAGGAAAAACTGTTTTTT
CDR3 protein: CASSPQGEEKLFF